This T cell receptor (beta chain) was profiled in a study of early T cells in non-severe SARS-CoV-2 infection. Overall study findings and caveats: In VDJdb matching, anti-spike CD8 responses were favored while private and CD4 specificities went missing.

Researchers tagged individual cDNA molecules with unique molecular identifiers. Each CDR3 protein gets one entry after TCRdb re-called the 5' RACE reads with MiXCR. Of over 30,000 distinct CDR3 sequences detected, 5% to 6.5% appear once; the ten largest clones hold around 8%. In this sample, this clonotype turned up a few times. The antigen is unknown. Germline V lookup: CDR1 MGHRA, CDR2 YSYEKL. There are 17 residues in the CDR3. The germline V and J ends were trimmed by 6 bases and 8 bases, with 23 bases remaining between them. The rearrangement joins TRBV4-1 to TRBJ1-6; the D gene is possibly TRBD1 (5 bases). The sample consisted of whole blood. The receptor was isolated from an adult who was a healthcare worker with PCR-confirmed SARS-CoV-2 infection or an uninfected control (not recorded which). The CDR3, as DNA: TGCGCCAGCAGTCTATCCGTCCTGGATCGAGGGGATTCACCCCTCCACTTT. Protein sequence: CASSLSVLDRGDSPLHF.